One and the same sample provided the 21 T cell receptor beta chains below, sequenced in a study of control samples from healthy donors and cancer patients. Using immunoSEQ multiplex PCR, the repertoire was profiled, and TCRdb retains in-frame clones only, with some absent. This table holds tens of thousands of clones, about 87% found once. The sequencing input was blood. The source of these receptors is a man aged 45-65 years in good health.

The V gene is TRBV5-1, the J gene TRBJ1-4; 7 bases align to TRBD1. Trimming cost V 4 bases and J 5 bases; bases outside gene matches: 8. The germline V gene encodes CDR1 SGHRS and CDR2 YFSETQ. The length of the CDR3 is 15 residues. The CDR3 is CASSQIGTENEKLFF. CDR3 DNA sequence: TGCGCCAGCAGCCAAATCGGGACAGAAAATGAAAAACTGTTTTTT.

The rearrangement uses TRBV9 and TRBJ2-5; the match to TRBD2 covers 11 bases. The germline V gene encodes CDR1 SGDLS and CDR2 YYNGEE. CDR3 length equals 17 residues. The junction had 10 bases not matched to a gene; V was cut back by 0 bases and J by 6 bases. The CDR3, as DNA: TGTGCCAGCAGCGTAGAGGTTAGCGGGGGGGTCCTACAGACCCAGTACTTC. Protein sequence: CASSVEVSGGVLQTQYF.

The genes are TRBV15 and TRBJ2-7, with D maybe TRBD1 (5 bases). Germline CDR1 reads LNHNV; CDR2 reads YYDKDF (reference sequence). CDR3 length: 13 residues. Trimming pared 3 bases from V and 5 bases from J, leaving 11 bases between. In DNA form, the CDR3 reads TGTGCCACCAGCAGGAACACAGGCCACGAGCAGTACGTC. Its protein is CATSRNTGHEQYV.

V usage is TRBV30 and J usage is TRBJ1-1; 7 nucleotides agree with TRBD1. The J segment lost 2 bases and the V segment lost 3 bases, leaving 9 bases of the junction unmatched. Germline values: CDR1 GTSNPN, CDR2 SVGIG (reference sequence). This CDR3 contains 15 residues. The CDR3 DNA follows: TGTGCCTGGAGATATCGGGACAGATTTAACACTGAAGCTTTCTTT. This encodes CAWRYRDRFNTEAFF.

V and J are TRBV30 and TRBJ2-5; 7 positions match TRBD2. Trimming removed 8 bases from V and 5 bases from J; junction bases left unmatched: 5. The CDR3 has 11 amino acids. The germline V gene encodes CDR1 GTSNPN and CDR2 SVGIG (reference sequence). The CDR3 DNA follows: TGTGCCGGGGGGGTTGCGGAGACCCAGTACTTC. Its translation: CAGGVAETQYF.

CDR3 in amino acids: CASSLVRTSSNQPQHF. CDR3 coding DNA: TGTGCCAGCAGCTTAGTACGGACAAGTAGCAATCAGCCCCAGCATTTT. The V and J genes are TRBV7-8 and TRBJ1-5, with D maybe TRBD1 (5 bases). Germline CDR1 SGHVS, CDR2 FQNEAQ. CDR3 length: 16 residues. V lost 1 base to trimming and J lost 0 bases, with 10 bases between them. Variable domain in full (rest from reference TRBV7-8 and TRBJ1-5): GAGVSQSPRYKVAKRGQDVALRCDPISGHVSLFWYQQALGQGPEFLTYFQNEAQLDKSGLPSDRFFAERPEGSVSTLKIQRTQQEDSAVYLCASSLVRTSSNQPQHFGDGTRLSIL.

The chain employs TRBV10-3 and TRBJ2-5; TRBD1 might be the D (6 bases). Trimming stripped 4 bases from V and 4 bases from J, with 10 bases between. CDR3 length: 13 amino acids. CDR1 and CDR2 from the germline V gene are ENHRY and SYGVKD. Here the CDR3 DNA reads TGTGCCATCAGTGTAGGGGGTGGAGAGACCCAGTACTTC. This codes for CAISVGGGETQYF.

The V gene is TRBV3-1 (or the pseudogene TRBV3-2), the J gene TRBJ2-1; D is perhaps TRBD2 (6 bases). Germline CDR1 reads LGHDT; CDR2 reads YNNKEL (reference sequence). The CDR3 is 12 residues long. The V end lost 4 bases, the J end lost 12 bases, and 13 bases lay between the germline ends. This CDR3 is CASSPRTSRQFF. CDR3 coding DNA: TGTGCCAGCAGCCCCCGCACTAGCAGGCAGTTCTTC.

The chain uses TRBV5-4 and TRBJ2-3; D is ambiguous. Germline CDR1 SGHNT, CDR2 YYREEE (reference sequence). The CDR3 contains 12 residues. Trimming pared 5 bases from V and 2 bases from J, leaving 6 bases between. CDR3 sequence reads: CASSYDTDTQYF. CDR3 coding DNA: TGTGCCAGCAGTTACGACACAGATACGCAGTATTTT. The whole variable domain, filled in from reference TRBV5-4 and TRBJ2-3, reads ETGVTQSPTHLIKTRGQQVTLRCSSQSGHNTVSWYQQALGQGPQFIFQYYREEENGRGNFPPRFSGLQFPNYSSELNVNALELDDSALYLCASSYDTDTQYFGPGTRLTVL.

V is TRBV7-9 and J is TRBJ2-1; 8 positions match TRBD1. The trim removed 3 bases at V and 7 bases at J, leaving 11 bases unmatched. Germline values: CDR1 SEHNR, CDR2 FQNEAQ (reference sequence). The CDR3 loop spans 16 amino acids. Here the CDR3 reads CASSFGGQGADNEQFF. CDR3 nucleotides: TGTGCCAGCAGCTTTGGGGGGCAGGGGGCAGATAATGAGCAGTTCTTC.

The V call is TRBV11-3, the J call TRBJ2-7, with TRBD1 identical over 8 bases. This CDR3 is 15 amino acids long. V gave up 5 bases and J gave up 5 bases; unmatched junction bases: 11. Germline values: CDR1 SGHNT, CDR2 YENEEA. CDR3 amino acids: CASSHGQGTSNEQYF. The CDR3 DNA is TGTGCCAGCAGCCACGGACAGGGAACTTCCAACGAGCAGTACTTC.

V and J are TRBV3-1 (or the pseudogene TRBV3-2) and TRBJ1-2; no reliable D call. CDR3 length equals 12 residues. Germline V gene data show CDR1 as LGHDT and CDR2 as YNNKEL (reference sequence). The V end lost 1 base, the J end lost 8 bases, and 8 bases lay between the germline ends. This CDR3 reads CASSQGQPGYTF. CDR3 nucleotide sequence: TGTGCCAGCAGCCAAGGTCAGCCCGGCTACACCTTC.

In regard to this clone: The sample carries other DNA sequences with the same CDR3. This sequence joins TRBV15 and TRBJ1-1; D gene unclear. Deletions cut 0 bases from V and 1 base from J, with 3 bases between. Germline lookup yields CDR1 LNHNV and CDR2 YYDKDF (reference sequence). The CDR3 loop spans 13 amino acids. CDR3 bases: TGTGCCACCAGCAGAGATAGGAACACTGAAGCTTTCTTT. Protein: CATSRDRNTEAFF.

The V gene is TRBV4-3, the J gene TRBJ2-1, with D perhaps matching TRBD2 (5 bases). This CDR3 has 13 residues. CDR1 and CDR2 from the germline V gene are LGHNA and YSLEER. The ends were cut back, 4 bases at V and 12 bases at J, with 16 bases in the middle. The CDR3 here is CASSRIFGEGQFF. CDR3 in DNA: TGCGCCAGCAGCCGGATATTCGGGGAAGGGCAGTTCTTC.

This rearrangement joins TRBV27 to TRBJ2-7; the D gene is possibly TRBD2 (6 bases). V lost 2 bases to trimming and J lost 6 bases, with 8 bases between them. Germline CDR1 and CDR2: MNHEY and SMNVEV (reference sequence). This CDR3 is built from 12 residues. Here the CDR3 DNA reads TGTGCCAGCAGTTTAGGAGGGTTCGAGCAGTACTTC. Translated: CASSLGGFEQYF.

The CDR3 spells CSVEKPPGRYNEQFF. The CDR3 DNA follows: TGCAGCGTTGAAAAGCCGCCCGGACGGTACAATGAGCAGTTCTTC. The rearrangement joins TRBV29-1 to TRBJ2-1; D unclear. This CDR3 is built from 15 residues. Germline V gene sequence: CDR1 SQVTM, CDR2 ANQGSEA. V dropped 2 bases and J dropped 4 bases, with 15 bases sitting between them.

The rearrangement joins TRBV12-3 or TRBV12-4 to TRBJ1-4, with D maybe TRBD1 (5 bases). V lost 6 bases and J lost 7, with 9 bases in between. The CDR3 consists of 12 residues. The CDR3 sequence is CASSVGAEKLFF. CDR3 DNA: TGTGCCAGCAGCGTAGGGGCTGAAAAACTGTTTTTT.

This clone is a singleton in its sample. This chain links TRBV15 with TRBJ1-5; D ambiguous. V lost 0 bases and J lost 7, with 10 bases in between. The CDR3 sequence is 14 residues long. Germline V gives CDR1 LNHNV, CDR2 YYDKDF (reference sequence). The DNA for the CDR3 is TGTGCCACCAGCAGAGATCGCGGGGTCCAGCCCCAGCATTTT. Translation gives CATSRDRGVQPQHF. Using reference TRBV15 and TRBJ1-5 for the parts outside the CDR3, the full variable domain is DAMVIQNPRYQVTQFGKPVTLSCSQTLNHNVMYWYQQKSSQAPKLLFHYYDKDFNNEADTPDNFQSRRPNTSFCFLDIRSPGLGDTAMYLCATSRDRGVQPQHFGDGTRLSIL.

The chain is built from TRBV18 and TRBJ2-3, with D possibly TRBD1 on 6 matching bases. The CDR3 extends over 16 amino acids. Germline V gene lookup returns CDR1 KGHSH and CDR2 LQKENI. The V end was cut by 2 bases, the J end by 2 bases, with 14 bases between. Written as DNA, the CDR3 is TGTGCCAGCTCACCATACCAGGGGAGCGTCACAGATACGCAGTATTTT. This translates into CASSPYQGSVTDTQYF. Using reference TRBV18 and TRBJ2-3 for the parts outside the CDR3, the full variable domain is NAGVMQNPRHLVRRRGQEARLRCSPMKGHSHVYWYRQLPEEGLKFMVYLQKENIIDESGMPKERFSAEFPKEGPSILRIQQVVRGDSAAYFCASSPYQGSVTDTQYFGPGTRLTVL.

The gene calls are TRBV7-2 and TRBJ2-5, with D perhaps TRBD1 (6 bases). Trimming shortened V by 3 bases and J by 3 bases, and 11 bases separated the two germline ends. The CDR3 runs to 14 residues. The V gene's germline CDR1 is SGHTA and CDR2 FQGNSA. The CDR3 DNA follows: TGTGCCAGCAGCTTCGACAGGTATGAAGAGACCCAGTACTTC. Residues: CASSFDRYEETQYF.

V is TRBV3-1 (or the pseudogene TRBV3-2) and J is TRBJ1-1; D is undetermined. V was trimmed by 0 bases and J by 5 bases, leaving 13 bases between them. CDR1 is LGHDT, CDR2 YNNKEL, per germline (reference sequence). This CDR3 contains 15 residues. The CDR3 DNA sequence: TGTGCCAGCAGCCAAGATCCGGAAGAGAATACTGAAGCTTTCTTT. This codes for CASSQDPEENTEAFF.